The TCR beta chain described here comes from a study of cytomegalovirus exposure and HLA in healthy donors. Findings and caveats of the study: For TCR beta chains, V- and J-gene trimming was later linked to a missense DCLRE1C variant. In vitro experiments confirmed that three CMV-associated chains were specific for CMV antigens. Based on reports, TCR beta sequences accurately predicted HLA-A and HLA-B alleles for most subjects.

Use of 60 Vbeta and 13 Jbeta primers characterized the PCR. Repertoires were generated with immunoSEQ multiplex PCR, while TCRdb's copy carries only in-frame clones and drops some. The sample yields more than 200,000 clones, about 83% seen once. V dropped 5 bases and J dropped 8 bases, with 12 bases sitting between them. The germline V gene encodes CDR1 MNHNS and CDR2 SASEGT. The CDR3 extends over 12 amino acids. This clone has just a few counts. The antigen is unknown. Sequenced sample: PBMCs. The sequence was obtained from a girl aged 10-17 years in good health and CMV-seronegative. The J gene is TRBJ1-2, the V gene TRBV6-1; D ambiguous. The CDR3 here is CASSTTFWGYTF. CDR3 DNA sequence: TGTGCCAGCAGTACTACCTTCTGGGGCTACACCTTC.